This T cell receptor (beta chain) appears in the sequencing data of a study of graft-versus-host responses after intestinal transplantation. In the study overall: Transplants given to recipients were multivisceral, liver-intestinal, or isolated intestinal. Tacrolimus plus steroids were given to all recipients for approximately three years, preceded by anti-thymocyte globulin induction. Regarding the study as a whole: Marrow from the recipient contained GvH clones, some of which had appeared first in ileum or blood.

The CDR3 sequence is 15 residues long. Germline loops: CDR1 SEHNR, CDR2 FQNEAQ (reference sequence). V lost 6 bases and J 3 bases, leaving 14 bases between the germline ends. Method: immunoSEQ multiplex PCR; TCRdb's copy keeps in-frame clones and lacks some. The data show about 24,000 clones, around 40% seen once. Researchers placed roughly 200,000 CFSE-labeled responder cells in culture with roughly 200,000 irradiated, violet-dye-labeled stimulator cells. The rearrangement joins TRBV7-9 to TRBJ2-2, with D perhaps matching TRBD1 (7 bases). This clonotype was obtained from a human patient who received an intestinal transplant. Source: alloreactive CD4+ T cells from a mixed lymphocyte reaction culture, taken before intestinal transplant. The sample's subset: CFSE-low proliferating T cells sorted from roughly 6-day pre-transplant mixed lymphocyte reaction (GvH or HvG direction). The CDR3 nucleotides read TGTGCCAGCAGAAGGAGGGGGCCCGACACCGGGGAGCTGTTTTTT. This translates into CASRRRGPDTGELFF.